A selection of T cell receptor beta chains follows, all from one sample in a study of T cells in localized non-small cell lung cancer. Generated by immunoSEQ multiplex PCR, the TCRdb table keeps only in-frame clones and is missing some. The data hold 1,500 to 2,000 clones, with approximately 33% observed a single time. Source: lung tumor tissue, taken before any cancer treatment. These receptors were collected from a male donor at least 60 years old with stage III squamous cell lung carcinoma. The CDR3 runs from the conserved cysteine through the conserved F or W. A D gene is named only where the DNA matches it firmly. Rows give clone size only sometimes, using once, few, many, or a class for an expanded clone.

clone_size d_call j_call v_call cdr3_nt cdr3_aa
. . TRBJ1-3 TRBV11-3 TGTGCCAGCAGCTCCACAAAGGGGGTCTCTGGAAACACCATATATTTT CASSSTKGVSGNTIYF
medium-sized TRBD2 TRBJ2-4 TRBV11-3 TGTGCCAGCAGAAATGGGACTAGCGGTAAAAACATTCAGTACTTC CASRNGTSGKNIQYF
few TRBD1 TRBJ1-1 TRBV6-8 TGTGCCAGCATTTTAGGGGGCGCAAAAGCTTTCTTT CASILGGAKAFF
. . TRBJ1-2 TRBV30 TGTGCCTGGAGTGTACTCAGAGGCAGGACGTTCTTC CAWSVLRGRTFF
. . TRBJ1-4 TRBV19 TGTGCCAGTAGGACCCGGACGGGGGAAAAACTGTTTTTT CASRTRTGEKLFF
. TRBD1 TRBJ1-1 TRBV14 TGTGCCAGCAGCCCTCGGGGACAGGGGATGAACACTGAAGCTTTCTTT CASSPRGQGMNTEAFF
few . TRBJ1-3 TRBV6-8 TGTGCCAGCATCCAACAGCGTGGAAACACCATATATTTT CASIQQRGNTIYF
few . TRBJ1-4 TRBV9 TGTGCCAGCAGGACCGGGACATTGGGTGAAAAACTGTTTTTT CASRTGTLGEKLFF
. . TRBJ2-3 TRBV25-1 TGTGCCAGCAGTGAAGGGAAAAGAGAACAGTATTTT CASSEGKREQYF
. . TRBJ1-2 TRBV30 TGTGCCTGGGTCAAAGCTTCTAACTATGGCTACACCTTC CAWVKASNYGYTF
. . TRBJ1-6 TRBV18 TGTGCCAGCTCACCAGCAGCGAGCTCCTATAATTCACCCCTCCACTTT CASSPAASSYNSPLHF
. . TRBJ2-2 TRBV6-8 TGTGCCAGCAGTACCCGGACTGTAAACACCGGGGAGCTGTTTTTT CASSTRTVNTGELFF
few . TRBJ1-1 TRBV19 TGTGCCACCTCGGGACAATCGGACACTGAAGCTTTCTTT CATSGQSDTEAFF
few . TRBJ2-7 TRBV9 TGTGCCAGCAGCGTAGCTCCCGAGAGCTCCTACGAGCAGTACTTC CASSVAPESSYEQYF
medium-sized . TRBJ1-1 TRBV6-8 TGTGCCAGCAAGAACCAGAACACTGAAGCTTTCTTT CASKNQNTEAFF